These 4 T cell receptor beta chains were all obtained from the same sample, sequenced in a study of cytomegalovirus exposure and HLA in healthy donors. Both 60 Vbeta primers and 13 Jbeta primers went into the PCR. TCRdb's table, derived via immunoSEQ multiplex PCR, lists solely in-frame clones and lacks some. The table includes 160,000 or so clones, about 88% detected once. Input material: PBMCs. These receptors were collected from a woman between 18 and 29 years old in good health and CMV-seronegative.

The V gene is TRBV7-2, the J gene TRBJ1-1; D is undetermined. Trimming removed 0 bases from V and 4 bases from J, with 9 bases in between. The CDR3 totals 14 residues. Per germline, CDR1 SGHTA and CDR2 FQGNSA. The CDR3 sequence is CASSLAPQATEAFF. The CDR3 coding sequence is TGTGCCAGCAGCTTAGCGCCCCAGGCCACTGAAGCTTTCTTT.

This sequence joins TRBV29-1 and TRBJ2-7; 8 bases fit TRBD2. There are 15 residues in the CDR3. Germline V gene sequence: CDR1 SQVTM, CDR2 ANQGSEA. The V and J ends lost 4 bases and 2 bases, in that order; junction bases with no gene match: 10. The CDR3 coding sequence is TGCAGCGTTGTCGGGGCCCCGGGACTAGCCTACGAGCAGTACTTC. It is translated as CSVVGAPGLAYEQYF.

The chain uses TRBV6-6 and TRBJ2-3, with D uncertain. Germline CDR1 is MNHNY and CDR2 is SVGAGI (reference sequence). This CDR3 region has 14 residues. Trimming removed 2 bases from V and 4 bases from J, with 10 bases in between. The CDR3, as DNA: TGTGCCAGCAGTTACCTCCAGGTCTCAGATACGCAGTATTTT. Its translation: CASSYLQVSDTQYF.

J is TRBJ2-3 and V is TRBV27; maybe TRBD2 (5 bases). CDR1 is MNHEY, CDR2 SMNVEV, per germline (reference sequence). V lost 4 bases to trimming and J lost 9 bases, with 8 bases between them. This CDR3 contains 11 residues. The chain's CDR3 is CASSSPGTQYF. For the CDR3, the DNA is TGTGCCAGCAGTTCCCCGGGGACGCAGTATTTT.